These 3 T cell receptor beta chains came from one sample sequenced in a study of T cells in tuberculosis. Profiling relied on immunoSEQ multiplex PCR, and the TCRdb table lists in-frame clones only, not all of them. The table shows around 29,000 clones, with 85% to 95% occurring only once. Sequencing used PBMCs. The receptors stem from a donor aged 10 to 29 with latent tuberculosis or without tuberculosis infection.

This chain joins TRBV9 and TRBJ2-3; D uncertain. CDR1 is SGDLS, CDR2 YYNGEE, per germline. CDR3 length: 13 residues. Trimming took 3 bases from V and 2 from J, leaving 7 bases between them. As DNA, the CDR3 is TGTGCCAGCAGCGCGAGCTACACAGATACGCAGTATTTT. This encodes CASSASYTDTQYF.

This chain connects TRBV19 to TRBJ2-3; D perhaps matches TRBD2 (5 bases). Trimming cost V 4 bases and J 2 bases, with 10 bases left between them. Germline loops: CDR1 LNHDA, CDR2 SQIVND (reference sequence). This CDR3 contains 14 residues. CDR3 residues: CASSRRGNTDTQYF. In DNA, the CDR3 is TGTGCCAGTAGTAGACGGGGTAACACAGATACGCAGTATTTT.

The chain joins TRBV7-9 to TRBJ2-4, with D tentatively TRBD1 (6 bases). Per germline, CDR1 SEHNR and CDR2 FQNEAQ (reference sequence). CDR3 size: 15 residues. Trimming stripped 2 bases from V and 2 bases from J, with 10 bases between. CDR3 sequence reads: CASSLTQGTKNIQYF. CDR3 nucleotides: TGTGCCAGCAGCTTAACACAGGGTACCAAAAACATTCAGTACTTC.